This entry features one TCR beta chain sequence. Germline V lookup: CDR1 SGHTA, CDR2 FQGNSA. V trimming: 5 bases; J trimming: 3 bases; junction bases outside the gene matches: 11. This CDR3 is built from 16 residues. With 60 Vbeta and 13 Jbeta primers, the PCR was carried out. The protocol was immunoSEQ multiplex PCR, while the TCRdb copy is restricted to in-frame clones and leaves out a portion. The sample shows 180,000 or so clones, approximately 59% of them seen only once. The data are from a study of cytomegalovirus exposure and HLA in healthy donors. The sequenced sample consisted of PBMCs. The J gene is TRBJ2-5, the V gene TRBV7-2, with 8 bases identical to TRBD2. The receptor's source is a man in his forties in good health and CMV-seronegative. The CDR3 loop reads CASSPTAGGSKETQYF. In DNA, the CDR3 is TGTGCCAGCAGCCCGACGGCGGGAGGCTCAAAAGAGACCCAGTACTTC. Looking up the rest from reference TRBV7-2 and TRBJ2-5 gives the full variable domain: GAGVSQSPSNKVTEKGKDVELRCDPISGHTALYWYRQSLGQGLEFLIYFQGNSAPDKSGLPSDRFSAERTGGSVSTLTIQRTQQEDSAVYLCASSPTAGGSKETQYFGPGTRLLVL.